The 22 T cell receptor beta chains reported below all come from one sample, sequenced in a study of blood T cell repertoires in COVID-19. TCRdb keeps only in-frame clones here, not all; method: immunoSEQ multiplex PCR. Among a few hundred thousand clones listed, 85% to 90% were seen once. Sequenced sample: peripheral blood. Receptors originate from a woman between 45 and 60 years old with COVID-19, enrolled during active disease.

The CDR3 reads CASSFRPNTEAFF. The CDR3 bases are TGCGCCAGCAGCTTCAGGCCGAACACTGAAGCTTTCTTT. The chain has TRBV5-1 and TRBJ1-1; the D is unclear. The ends were cut back, 2 bases at V and 1 base at J, with 6 bases in the middle. Germline assignment: CDR1 SGHRS and CDR2 YFSETQ. The CDR3 has 13 residues. Based on the CDR3 plus reference TRBV5-1 and TRBJ1-1, the full variable domain is KAGVTQTPRYLIKTRGQQVTLSCSPISGHRSVSWYQQTPGQGLQFLFEYFSETQRNKGNFPGRFSGRQFSNSRSEMNVSTLELGDSALYLCASSFRPNTEAFFGQGTRLTVV.

V and J are TRBV6-5 and TRBJ1-2, with D maybe TRBD1 (6 bases). The V end lost 2 bases, the J end lost 0 bases, and 13 bases lay between the germline ends. Germline V gene sequence: CDR1 MNHEY, CDR2 SVGAGI. The CDR3 contains 16 residues. The CDR3 here is CASSYVSGTTNYGYTF. Written as DNA, the CDR3 is TGTGCCAGCAGTTACGTTTCCGGGACAACTAACTATGGCTACACCTTC.

This clone was seen once. This chain connects TRBV6-2 or TRBV6-3 to TRBJ2-1; 7 bases line up with TRBD2. This CDR3 has 16 residues. V gave up 0 bases and J gave up 2 bases; unmatched junction bases: 4. Germline loops: CDR1 MNHEY, CDR2 SVGEGT. The CDR3 spells CASSYSRTSTYNEQFF. CDR3 sequence (DNA): TGTGCCAGCAGTTACTCTAGGACTAGTACCTACAATGAGCAGTTCTTC.

This clone was recorded only once. In DNA, the CDR3 is TGTGCCAGCAGCCCCCTGGGGGGAACTGAAGCTTTCTTT. It yields the protein CASSPLGGTEAFF. This chain links TRBV12-3 or TRBV12-4 with TRBJ1-1, with a weak D call TRBD1 (5 bases). The CDR3 contains 13 residues. V shed 6 bases and J shed 5 bases, with 13 bases lying between them.

This sequence joins TRBV3-1 (or the pseudogene TRBV3-2) and TRBJ2-4; 7 bases map to TRBD2. From germline, CDR1 is LGHDT and CDR2 YNNKEL (reference sequence). Germline trimming cut 1 base from V and 9 bases from J; bases unmatched to any gene: 3. This CDR3 is 13 amino acids long. The CDR3 nucleotides read TGTGCCAGCAGCCAAGGCGGGGAGGGCATTCAGTACTTC. Protein: CASSQGGEGIQYF.

This clone was recorded once. This sequence joins TRBV7-9 and TRBJ2-7, with 8 nucleotides matching TRBD2. J was trimmed by 3 bases and V by 3 bases; bases with no gene match: 1. From germline, CDR1 is SEHNR and CDR2 FQNEAQ (reference sequence). The length of the CDR3 is 13 residues. The CDR3 sequence is CASSFTSGYEQYF. Here the CDR3 DNA reads TGTGCCAGCAGCTTCACTAGCGGCTACGAGCAGTACTTC.

The chain employs TRBV28 and TRBJ2-7; TRBD1 matches at 8 bases. J lost 1 base, V lost 6 bases, and 14 bases had no gene match. Per the germline V gene, CDR1 is MDHEN and CDR2 is SYDVKM. The CDR3 runs to 17 residues. CDR3 residues: CASREGPGQDPSYEQYF. The CDR3, as DNA: TGTGCCAGCAGGGAAGGGCCGGGACAGGACCCTTCCTACGAGCAGTACTTC. The full variable domain, its missing parts supplied by reference TRBV28 and TRBJ2-7, is DVKVTQSSRYLVKRTGEKVFLECVQDMDHENMFWYRQDPGLGLRLIYFSYDVKMKEKGDIPEGYSVSREKKERFSLILESASTNQTSMYLCASREGPGQDPSYEQYFGPGTRLTVT.

V usage is TRBV28 and J usage is TRBJ2-3; D gene uncertain. Trimming removed 1 base at V and 1 base at J, with 6 bases between. The CDR3 totals 14 residues. Germline lookup yields CDR1 MDHEN and CDR2 SYDVKM. The CDR3 DNA reads TGTGCCAGCAGTTTATTTTCGGGCACAGATACGCAGTATTTT. Translated, it gives CASSLFSGTDTQYF.

The chain has TRBV28 and TRBJ1-4; tentative D call: TRBD1 (6 bases). The germline gives CDR1 MDHEN, CDR2 SYDVKM. The CDR3 totals 15 residues. Deletions cut 6 bases from V and 4 bases from J, with 15 bases between. The CDR3 protein is CASSQTDRSNEKLFF. The CDR3 DNA is TGTGCCAGCAGCCAAACGGACAGAAGTAATGAAAAACTGTTTTTT.

This chain connects TRBV24-1 to TRBJ2-3; D possibly corresponds to TRBD1 (8 bases). Germline CDR1 reads KGHDR; CDR2 reads SFDVKD. This CDR3 is built from 16 residues. V shed 6 bases and J shed 0 bases, with 15 bases lying between them. The CDR3 loop is CATSNSQGGSTDTQYF. The CDR3 DNA reads TGTGCCACCAGTAACTCACAGGGGGGGAGCACAGATACGCAGTATTTT.

The chain combines TRBV19 with TRBJ1-2; D not resolved. The germline gives CDR1 LNHDA, CDR2 SQIVND (reference sequence). This CDR3 comprises 17 residues. V shed 5 bases and J shed 3 bases, with 22 bases lying between them. CDR3 residues: CASSLQWSLISDYGYTF. The DNA of the CDR3 is TGTGCCAGTAGTCTTCAGTGGTCCCTTATCAGCGACTATGGCTACACCTTC. The full variable domain, rest sourced from reference TRBV19 and TRBJ1-2, is DGGITQSPKYLFRKEGQNVTLSCEQNLNHDAMYWYRQDPGQGLRLIYYSQIVNDFQKGDIAEGYSVSREKKESFPLTVTSAQKNPTAFYLCASSLQWSLISDYGYTFGSGTRLTVV.

Concerning this clone itself: The sample carries other DNA sequences with the same CDR3. This chain connects TRBV29-1 to TRBJ1-1; maybe TRBD1 (5 bases). The CDR3 contains 12 residues. V lost 5 bases and J lost 1, with 8 bases in between. Germline V gene lookup returns CDR1 SQVTM and CDR2 ANQGSEA. The CDR3 region is CSVTQGNTEAFF. The CDR3 coding sequence is TGCAGCGTTACGCAGGGGAACACTGAAGCTTTCTTT.

The chain links TRBV19 to TRBJ1-1; D not certain. This CDR3 comprises 14 residues. Per germline, CDR1 LNHDA and CDR2 SQIVND (reference sequence). V was shortened by 7 bases and J by 2 bases, with 14 bases between the two germline ends. The CDR3 region is CASILEGFNTEAFF. CDR3 nucleotides: TGTGCCAGTATTCTTGAGGGATTCAACACTGAAGCTTTCTTT.

The chain employs TRBV19 and TRBJ2-3, with 14 bases aligning to TRBD2. J gave up 5 bases and V 0 bases, and 7 bases lay outside the gene matches. Germline CDR1 LNHDA, CDR2 SQIVND (reference sequence). This CDR3 contains 18 residues. The CDR3 here is CASSIDRGLAGGGDTQYF. The DNA of the CDR3 is TGTGCCAGTAGTATAGACCGCGGACTAGCGGGAGGTGGAGATACGCAGTATTTT.

The CDR3 region is CAISESVYGYTF. CDR3 nucleotide sequence: TGTGCCATCAGTGAGTCCGTCTATGGCTACACCTTC. This chain joins TRBV10-3 and TRBJ1-2; the D is unclear. The CDR3 is 12 residues long. CDR1 is ENHRY and CDR2 is SYGVKD in the germline V gene. Trimming shortened V by 0 bases and J by 4 bases, and 3 bases separated the two germline ends.

The chain is built from TRBV6-5 and TRBJ1-2; 7 bases are shared with TRBD1. The CDR3 covers 15 residues. Germline V gene lookup returns CDR1 MNHEY and CDR2 SVGAGI. V lost 7 bases, J lost 4 bases, and 12 bases stayed unmatched. CDR3 sequence: CASTPAGGGVYGYTF. The CDR3 DNA reads TGTGCCAGCACACCGGCAGGGGGTGGCGTCTATGGCTACACCTTC.

This clone was seen a handful of times. The chain joins TRBV5-4 to TRBJ2-2, with D uncertain. CDR1 and CDR2 (germline): SGHNT, YYREEE (reference sequence). V lost 5 bases, J lost 1 base, and 9 bases lay in between. This CDR3 region has 14 residues. CDR3 amino acids: CASRRTGNTGELFF. The CDR3 bases are TGTGCCAGCAGGCGTACTGGGAACACCGGGGAGCTGTTTTTT.

The rearrangement uses TRBV27 and TRBJ2-2; 7 bases match TRBD1. V shed 8 bases, J shed 5 bases, and the junction held 17 bases outside the gene matches. Germline V CDR1 and CDR2: MNHEY, SMNVEV (reference sequence). The CDR3 sequence is 17 residues long. The CDR3 is CASPVYDRASSTGELFF. The CDR3 DNA follows: TGTGCCAGCCCCGTATACGACAGGGCCTCCTCTACCGGGGAGCTGTTTTTT.

The chain employs TRBV23-1 and TRBJ1-6; D is unresolved. TRBV23-1 is annotated as an ORF whose role is uncertain. CDR3 length equals 18 residues. Trimming cost V 0 bases and J 10 bases, with 22 bases left between them. This CDR3 reads CASSQSNGSASIESPLHF. Here the CDR3 DNA reads TGCGCCAGCAGTCAATCTAACGGGTCAGCGAGCATTGAATCACCCCTCCACTTT.

This chain joins TRBV14 and TRBJ1-1; possible D gene TRBD1, 5 bases. The CDR3 covers 16 residues. Deletions cut 3 bases from V and 1 base from J, with 15 bases between. Germline V gives CDR1 SGHDN, CDR2 FVKESK. The CDR3 is CASSQDRGIPNTEAFF. The DNA of the CDR3 is TGTGCCAGCAGCCAGGATAGGGGTATCCCGAACACTGAAGCTTTCTTT.

The count of this clone is one. The V call is TRBV5-1, the J call TRBJ1-2; D is unresolved. The V end was cut by 2 bases, the J end by 6 bases, with 8 bases between. The germline gives CDR1 SGHRS, CDR2 YFSETQ. This CDR3 has 12 amino acids. CDR3 protein: CASSFPGDGYTF. CDR3 DNA sequence: TGCGCCAGCAGCTTTCCGGGAGATGGCTACACCTTC.

The V gene is TRBV5-6, the J gene TRBJ2-5, with 16 positions matching TRBD2. Germline V gene sequence: CDR1 SGHDT, CDR2 YYEEEE. Unmatched junction bases numbered 16, after V lost 3 bases and J lost 8 bases. CDR3 length: 19 amino acids. The CDR3 spells CASSSGLAGGTFFENTQYF. The CDR3 coding sequence is TGTGCCAGCAGCTCGGGACTAGCGGGAGGGACTTTTTTCGAGAATACCCAGTACTTC.